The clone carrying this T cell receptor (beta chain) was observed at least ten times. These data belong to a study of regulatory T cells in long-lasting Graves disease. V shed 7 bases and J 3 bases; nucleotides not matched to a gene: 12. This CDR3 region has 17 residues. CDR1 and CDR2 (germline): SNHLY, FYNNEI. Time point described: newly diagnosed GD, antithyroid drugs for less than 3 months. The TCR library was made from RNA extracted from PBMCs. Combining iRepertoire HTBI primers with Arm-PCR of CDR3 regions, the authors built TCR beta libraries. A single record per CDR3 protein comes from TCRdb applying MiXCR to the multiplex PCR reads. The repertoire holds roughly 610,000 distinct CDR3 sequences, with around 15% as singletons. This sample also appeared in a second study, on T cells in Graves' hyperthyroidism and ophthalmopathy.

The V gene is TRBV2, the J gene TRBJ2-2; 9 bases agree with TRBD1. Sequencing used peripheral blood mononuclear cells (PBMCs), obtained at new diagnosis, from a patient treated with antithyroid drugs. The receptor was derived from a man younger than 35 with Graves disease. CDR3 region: CASTLLPGQGDTGELFF. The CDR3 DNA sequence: TGTGCCAGCACCCTCCTACCGGGACAGGGCGACACCGGGGAGCTGTTTTTT.